What follows are 9 T cell receptor beta chains derived from one specimen sequenced in a study of blood T cell repertoires in COVID-19. Clones were read by immunoSEQ multiplex PCR, and TCRdb kept only the in-frame ones, dropping some. The data contain around 13,000 clones, around nine tenths of them seen just once; the ten biggest clones take up around 30%. Sequencing was carried out using peripheral blood. These receptors all stem from a woman in her seventies with active COVID-19.

The chain uses TRBV21-1 and TRBJ2-1; the D call in the table, TRBD1, was not verified against the DNA. TRBV21-1 counts as a pseudogene. The CDR3 has 14 residues. CDR3 bases: TGTGCCAGCAGCAAAGCGGTCAGTTACAATGAGCAGTTCTTC. This encodes CASSKAVSYNEQFF.

This clone occurred once. This rearrangement joins TRBV19 to TRBJ1-5; possible D gene TRBD1, 5 bases. The CDR3 consists of 16 residues. V was cut by 6 bases and J by 4 bases, with 19 bases left in between. Looked up from germline, CDR1 is LNHDA and CDR2 is SQIVND (reference sequence). The CDR3 sequence: CASRDGARGPNQPQHF. In DNA, the CDR3 is TGTGCCAGTAGGGACGGCGCAAGGGGCCCGAATCAGCCCCAGCATTTT.

The CDR3 is CASSQDQAWTGHSGNTIYF. In nucleotides, the CDR3 is TGTGCCAGCAGCCAAGACCAAGCTTGGACCGGACATTCAGGAAACACCATATATTTT. The gene calls are TRBV3-1 (or the pseudogene TRBV3-2) and TRBJ1-3, with a tentative D call TRBD1 (5 bases). CDR3 size: 19 residues. The germline V gene has CDR1 LGHDT and CDR2 YNNKEL (reference sequence). Trimming took 0 bases from V and 4 from J, leaving 22 bases between them.

The chain links TRBV27 to TRBJ2-4, with 9 bases identical to TRBD1. Germline CDR1 is MNHEY and CDR2 is SMNVEV (reference sequence). The CDR3 has 20 residues. J was trimmed by 0 bases and V by 3 bases; bases with no gene match: 15. CDR3 sequence: CASSFATTGGGPTAKNIQYF. In nucleotides, the CDR3 is TGTGCCAGCAGTTTTGCAACTACAGGGGGCGGGCCGACAGCCAAAAACATTCAGTACTTC.

V and J are TRBV14 and TRBJ2-2; possibly TRBD1 for D (5 bases). Between the trimmed V and J ends, which lost 1 base and 6 bases, there was a span of 12 bases. This CDR3 is 15 amino acids long. The germline gives CDR1 SGHDN, CDR2 FVKESK. CDR3 coding DNA: TGTGCCAGCAGCCAAGTGGCAGGGTGGCCCGGGGAGCTGTTTTTT. Amino acid sequence: CASSQVAGWPGELFF.

This chain connects TRBV5-4 to TRBJ2-5; 9 nucleotides agree with TRBD1. The CDR3 has 16 residues. From germline, CDR1 is SGHNT and CDR2 YYREEE (reference sequence). V dropped 3 bases and J dropped 4; count of bases not matched to a gene: 10. Here the CDR3 reads CASSSGGTGKPETQYF. The CDR3 region has the DNA TGTGCCAGCAGCTCCGGCGGGACAGGGAAGCCAGAGACCCAGTACTTC.

The chain combines TRBV4-1 with TRBJ2-7, with 11 bases lining up with TRBD2. The V gene's germline CDR1 is MGHRA and CDR2 YSYEKL. The CDR3 has 14 amino acids. V trimming: 0 bases; J trimming: 6 bases; junction bases outside the gene matches: 1. The CDR3 bases are TGCGCCAGCAGCCAAGACGGACTAGCGGGCGAGCAGTACTTC. Translating gives CASSQDGLAGEQYF.

The J gene is TRBJ2-7, the V gene TRBV2, with D perhaps matching TRBD1 (6 bases). V was clipped by 4 bases and J by 2 bases, with 18 bases between them. This CDR3 is built from 16 residues. Looked up from germline, CDR1 is SNHLY and CDR2 is FYNNEI. Here the CDR3 reads CASSAITTGTTYEQYF. Written as DNA, the CDR3 is TGTGCCAGCAGTGCAATTACTACCGGGACAACCTACGAGCAGTACTTC.

The V call is TRBV19, the J call TRBJ1-5; the D gene is possibly TRBD1 (6 bases). Per the germline V gene, CDR1 is LNHDA and CDR2 is SQIVND (reference sequence). The germline V and J ends were trimmed by 4 bases and 5 bases, with 12 bases remaining between them. The CDR3 runs to 14 residues. The CDR3: CASSNRGGDQPQHF. The CDR3 nucleotides read TGTGCCAGTAGTAATAGAGGGGGTGATCAGCCCCAGCATTTT.